This TCR beta chain was identified during a study of T cell responses to AZD1222 COVID-19 vaccine (dated by TCRdb to the early 2020s). About the investigation overall: TCR sequencing was performed for roughly 250 trial participants, of whom some 200 were given two doses of AZD1222 and some 26 were given two doses of MenACWY control vaccine. Trial participants were enrolled by age into 18-55, 56-69 and 70-plus year subgroups, with around 150, 28 and 57 TCR-sequenced participants respectively. Findings and caveats that apply to the study as a whole: The 56-69-year group was small, and its depth increase did not reach significance, likely because of low power. Participants were mostly white British, with more females than males. The authors suggested clonal diversity may have been underestimated. Conclusions about previously exposed vaccinees were limited because only a handful of AZD1222 recipients were SARS-CoV-2 seropositive at baseline. The vaccine-associated CD4 TCRs covered the entire spike protein, and the dominant responses fell in regions 160-218 and 743-854. No day 14 peak-response samples were available, so repertoires were characterized only after the peak T cell response. After two AZD1222 doses, both the breadth and the depth of spike-specific TCRs were significantly higher than at day 0 and than in MenACWY recipients. Reportedly, almost half of the unique spike-specific TCRs recognized epitopes lying outside the regions that are mutated in the B.1.351 and B.1.1.7 variants.

Of note for this clone: The antigen it binds to is not known. No qualities accompany the bases; no much larger clone lies one base away.

The CDR3 regions of human TCRbeta chains were analyzed by immunosequencing. The source study handled its data this way. TCRs in the repertoires were compared against a reference library of SARS-CoV-2-specific TCRs that had been generated with the MIRA antigen-specificity platform. Breadth was defined as the fraction of unique TCRs that were SARS-CoV-2-associated. Depth was defined as the fraction of total T cells that were SARS-CoV-2-associated. Each spike-specific TCR was assigned to its reactive spike region and to a CD4 or CD8 class using the MIRA data. Log10-transformed breadth and depth values were compared by one-way ANOVA with Sidak's multiple comparisons tests. TCRdb stores this immuneACCESS table with in-frame sequences only. Part of the clones is absent; in the studies checked, under half of the shortfall reflects unresolved V genes, and no reason is known for the rest. V, J and clone size were drawn from that table, and D and trimming were deduced from the DNA. In all, the sample holds 130,000 to 150,000 clones, and roughly 88% of those were seen once. Under 7% of the sample is held by the ten biggest clonotypes.

According to the study, the label for this sample's time point signals: about 28 days (+/-7) after the second vaccine dose. The treatment or condition label, read with the paper, signifies: meningococcal conjugate vaccine given as trial control. Vaccinee samples were obtained from the UK trials COV001 and COV002, which included a single-blind randomized controlled phase 2/3 trial of AZD1222 (ChAdOx1 nCoV-19) in healthy adults. For TCRbeta chain sequencing, PBMC samples were collected from trial participants at day 0 and at day 28 after the second dose. Reading from cysteine to phenylalanine, the CDR3 counts 14 amino acids. Kept here is only the CDR3 DNA, which spans 42 bases and is read in frame from base 1. Trimming at the junction amounts to 4 bases on V and 4 bases on J, and the germline ends lie 14 bases apart. From a lookup of the germline V gene (reference sequence), CDR1 and CDR2 are SGHNT and YYREEE.

The sequence joins TRBV5-4 to TRBJ2-5, with no D gene named confidently. The receptor comes from an adult who received the MenACWY meningococcal vaccine as a control. This specimen was peripheral blood, taken 28 days after the second dose of the MenACWY control vaccine. The CDR3 reads CASSPVSLPETQYF. The nucleotide sequence is given as TGTGCCAGCAGCCCGGTGAGCCTGCCAGAGACCCAGTACTTC.